Listed below are T cell receptor beta chains from one sample, sequenced in a study of regulatory T cells in long-lasting Graves disease. MiXCR, run by TCRdb on the multiplex PCR reads, gives a single entry per CDR3 protein. The sample has 520,000 or so distinct CDR3 sequences; about 12% are singletons. These sequences were also reported in another study, on T cells in Graves' hyperthyroidism and ophthalmopathy.

The sample here was peripheral blood mononuclear cells (PBMCs), taken at new diagnosis, from a patient treated with antithyroid drugs. These receptors originate from a woman aged 25-40 years with Graves disease. Both conserved end residues are part of each CDR3. The D gene is left open where the match is weak. The listing skips clone size in some rows; elsewhere it reads once, few, many or a size class.

cdr3_length j_call clone_size d_call v_call cdr3_aa cdr3_nt
17 TRBJ1-3 few . TRBV7-9 CASSLAVPRDAGNTIYF TGTGCCAGCAGCTTAGCGGTTCCCAGGGACGCTGGAAACACCATATATTTT
16 TRBJ2-2 . TRBD2 TRBV7-9 CASSGSSGRDTGELFF TGTGCCAGCAGCGGATCTAGCGGGAGGGACACCGGGGAGCTGTTTTTT
14 TRBJ1-5 . . TRBV6-1 CASSRRVVDQPQHF TGTGCCAGCAGTCGAAGGGTTGTGGATCAGCCCCAGCATTTT
15 TRBJ2-7 many . TRBV20-1 CSARDLGRDSYEQYF TGCAGTGCTAGAGATTTGGGGCGGGACTCCTACGAGCAGTACTTC
9 TRBJ1-1 many . TRBV20-1 CSASPEAFF TGCAGTGCTAGTCCTGAAGCTTTCTTT
17 TRBJ2-1 many . TRBV14 CASSQVPTTGRLREQFF TGTGCCAGCAGCCAAGTCCCTACGACAGGGAGGCTTCGTGAGCAGTTCTTC
14 TRBJ1-4 many . TRBV28 CASSFPGRGEKLFF TGTGCCAGCAGTTTTCCCGGGAGAGGGGAAAAACTGTTTTTT
14 TRBJ2-1 many TRBD2 TRBV7-8 CASSSGLVANEQFF TGTGCCAGCAGCTCCGGACTAGTTGCCAATGAGCAGTTCTTC
14 TRBJ1-6 many . TRBV18 CASSPENYNSPLHF TGTGCCAGCTCACCAGAGAACTATAATTCACCCCTCCACTTT
11 TRBJ2-7 many . TRBV20-1 CSAALAYEQYF TGCAGTGCTGCCTTAGCCTACGAGCAGTACTTC